This T cell receptor beta chain was recovered during a study of blood T cells in healthy people across ages (dated by TCRdb to 2014 to 2015). As for the study more broadly: In model experiments, roughly one uniquely barcoded TCR beta cDNA molecule per two T cells was captured by template switching. The study measured age-related changes in TCR beta repertoire diversity using deep sequencing normalized with unique cDNA molecular identifiers. Donors were grouped into four age groups: young (average 16 years), middle-aged (39), aged (around 60) and long-lived (approximately 82). Donors of different ages were randomly distributed across sequencing lanes to avoid experimental bias. Using the same blood draw, the study looked at two additional independent replicas of 1 million unique cDNA reads for two donors, one aged 18 to 30 and the other aged 80 or older.

V has 1 base trimmed and J has 5 bases trimmed; junction bases matching no gene number 14. Inclusive of the bounding cysteine and phenylalanine, the CDR3 is 19 residues long. The kept DNA is CDR3 alone, 57 bases in frame from the first base. The germline V gene provides CDR1 SGHVS and CDR2 FQNEAQ. Libraries were built with 5' RACE. The reads were generated on an Illumina HiSeq 2500. The second PCR ran for about 7 to 11 cycles and used a J-beta primer mix along with a sample-barcoded 5' primer. A template-switch 5' adaptor carrying 12 random nucleotides introduced a unique molecular identifier onto each TCR beta cDNA molecule. At least 3 million CDR3-containing paired-end reads were obtained from each sample. The Mint cDNA synthesis kit, primed by a TRBC-specific oligonucleotide, was used to synthesize first-strand cDNA from all RNA. Following uracil-DNA glycosylase treatment, all cDNA underwent a first 18-cycle PCR with the universal primers M1SS and BC2_uni_R. The study's own analysis went as follows. For normalization, 1 million high-quality reads, each with a distinct molecular identifier, were randomly selected from each sample. Reads with shared molecular identifiers were discarded instead of being binned into consensus sequences. MiTCR, set to a Q25 quality threshold and the strictest error-elimination algorithm, was used for CDR3 identification, clonotype clustering and error correction. A nonparametric unseen species model with Euler transformation was used to estimate lower-bound total TCR beta diversity. TCRdb cleaned the public reads at Q25 with fastp, built clones with MiXCR and kept in-frame beta chains. Rows merge per CDR3 protein into single entries with the most common DNA and genes. TCRdb's processing, not the study's, gives the V and J calls here. In this sample the table shows about 1.8 million distinct CDR3 sequences, 40% to 55% of which occur a single time. Of the sample, less than 2.5% falls within the top ten clones.

This clonotype was seen more than once but under ten times. This clone's antigen is unknown. No quality values exist for individual bases; no much larger clone is one base distant. Here is what the overall study found, with its caveats: Compared with the aged group, more naive CD4+ T cells, fewer expanded clones and increased TCR diversity were shown by the long-lived group, suggesting age selection. Observed TCR beta diversity correlated strongly with the percentage of naive T cells measured by flow cytometry. Because donor CMV infection status was unknown, age-related changes in expanded clonotypes were potentially confounded. Estimates of total diversity based on one million sequenced T cells were considered lower bounds and underestimates. As age increased, observed TCR beta diversity per million T cells dropped in a roughly linear way, and a significant reduction was already evident by age around 41. Conclusive comparison of naive and antigen-experienced compartments was prevented by the profiling of bulk unsorted PBMCs.

The roughly 39 donors, aged roughly 6 to 100 years, were systemically healthy Caucasian individuals from Russia. Roughly 9.5 milliliters of peripheral blood were drawn from each donor into EDTA-treated Vacutainer tubes. Ficoll-Paque density-gradient centrifugation was used to isolate PBMCs, with at least 7 million obtained per sample. Trizol reagent was used to extract total RNA from PBMCs, with at least 6 micrograms per sample. The percentages of naive CD45RAhigh/CD27high T cells were determined by flow cytometry on a PBMC aliquot from every donor. The clonotype was recovered from a woman in her thirties or forties in good health. The V and J segments used are TRBV7-8 and TRBJ2-1, with 10 middle bases fitting TRBD2. What was sequenced was blood. The sequenced DNA: TGTGCCAGCAGCTTAGACCAATTCGTACTAGCGGGGTCAGACAATGAGCAGTTCTTC. Its protein reads: CASSLDQFVLAGSDNEQFF.